Described below is a single T cell receptor (beta chain) sequence and its context. What it recognizes is unknown. The data were obtained in a study of shared clonotypes between healthy human individuals. Study-level findings and limits: Relative to their counterparts shared across all four donors, non-shared clonotypes exhibited diminished generation probabilities. The small donor group covered limited genetic and exposure diversity.

The input for sorted-subset replicate PCRs was around 0.2 ug DNA, tens of thousands of T cell genomes. Original analysis: As immunoSEQ supplied junction-only sequences (without quality scores), filtering differed. The method was immunoSEQ multiplex PCR; TCRdb's version includes in-frame clones alone and lacks a portion of them. The DNA gave D and trimming, while V, J and clone size come from that table. Of 650,000 to 700,000 clones listed, roughly 91% are singletons. Germline V gives CDR1 LNHDA, CDR2 SQIVND (reference sequence). Trimming removed 10 bases at V and 2 bases at J, with 9 bases between. CDR3 size: 12 residues.

The sample comprised memory CD8+ T cells from PBMCs. Subset in this sample: CD45RO+ cells pooled with CCR7-negative TemRA cells. The rearrangement links TRBV19 to TRBJ1-5; D not certain. This receptor was obtained from a man between 18 and 29 years old in good health. Some clones in this sample may be carry-over from other donors' samples. CDR3 nucleotides: TGTGCCACCGTTTGGGGCAATCAGCCCCAGCATTTT. Its translation is CATVWGNQPQHF.